These 10 T cell receptor beta chains originate from one sample sequenced in a study of T cell responses to AZD1222 COVID-19 vaccine. Generated by immunoSEQ multiplex PCR, the TCRdb table keeps only in-frame clones and is missing some. The sample carries fewer than 90,000 clones, more than 70% recorded once. The sample consisted of peripheral blood, taken on day 0 of AZD1222 vaccination. The receptors derive from an adult in good health.

The chain joins TRBV7-2 to TRBJ2-1; 11 bases map to TRBD2. CDR3 length: 15 residues. Germline V gives CDR1 SGHTA, CDR2 FQGNSA. After removal of 3 bases from V and 7 bases from J, the junction contained 5 bases not matched to a gene. DNA of the CDR3: TGTGCCAGCAGCTTGACTAGCGGGATGTCGAATGAGCAGTTCTTC. Translating gives CASSLTSGMSNEQFF.

This chain connects TRBV4-1 to TRBJ1-4, with D hard to call. V was pared by 8 bases and J by 0 bases, with 16 bases between. The germline CDR1 and CDR2 sequences are MGHRA and YSYEKL. The CDR3 is 16 residues long. The DNA for the CDR3 is TGCGCCAGCCGACGGATCCCGGTCGCAACTAATGAAAAACTGTTTTTT. As protein: CASRRIPVATNEKLFF.

The rearrangement uses TRBV6-5 and TRBJ1-1; a possible D gene is TRBD1 (6 bases). The CDR3 contains 13 residues. Germline V CDR1 and CDR2: MNHEY, SVGAGI. Between the trimmed V and J ends, which lost 5 bases and 8 bases, there was a span of 15 bases. DNA for the CDR3: TGTGCCAGCAGTAAATACGCCGGACAGGAAGCTTTCTTT. Residues: CASSKYAGQEAFF.

V and J are TRBV9 and TRBJ1-2, with no clear D. This CDR3 has 14 amino acids. Germline CDR1 SGDLS, CDR2 YYNGEE. Trimming cost V 0 bases and J 0 bases, with 6 bases left between them. In nucleotides, the CDR3 is TGTGCCAGCAGCGTAGGGGGAGCTAACTATGGCTACACCTTC. Protein product: CASSVGGANYGYTF.

This clone was seen a handful of times. This chain joins TRBV5-4 and TRBJ2-7, with 10 bases matching TRBD2. Germline trimming cut 0 bases from V and 3 bases from J; bases unmatched to any gene: 3. The CDR3 runs to 15 residues. Per germline, CDR1 SGHNT and CDR2 YYREEE (reference sequence). The CDR3 here is CASSLEGLAYYEQYV. Here the CDR3 DNA reads TGTGCCAGCAGCTTGGAGGGACTAGCGTACTACGAGCAGTACGTC.

This sequence joins TRBV5-1 and TRBJ2-2; no firm D call. Trimming stripped 3 bases from V and 7 bases from J, with 13 bases between. There are 14 residues in the CDR3. Germline V gene sequence: CDR1 SGHRS, CDR2 YFSETQ. The chain's CDR3 is CASSSGGQFGELFF. In nucleotides, the CDR3 is TGCGCCAGCAGCTCCGGCGGCCAGTTCGGGGAGCTGTTTTTT.

This sequence joins TRBV3-1 (or the pseudogene TRBV3-2) and TRBJ1-4; D unresolved. Trimming removed 1 base at V and 4 bases at J, with 7 bases between. CDR1 is LGHDT and CDR2 is YNNKEL in the germline V gene (reference sequence). There are 14 residues in the CDR3. This chain's CDR3 is CASSQGRINEKLFF. The CDR3 DNA is TGTGCCAGCAGCCAAGGGCGGATTAATGAAAAACTGTTTTTT.

The chain is built from TRBV28 and TRBJ1-2, with D possibly being TRBD1 (6 bases). Deletions cut 10 bases from V and 5 bases from J, with 23 bases between. CDR1 and CDR2 (germline): MDHEN, SYDVKM. The CDR3 totals 15 residues. In DNA form, the CDR3 reads TGTGCCACCCAATCCGGGGACAAAGTGGGGTATGGCTACACCTTC. This encodes CATQSGDKVGYGYTF.

The CDR3 sequence: CASSPGAGNSPLHF. The DNA for the CDR3 is TGCGCCAGCAGCCCCGGGGCGGGTAATTCACCCCTCCACTTT. The chain employs TRBV5-1 and TRBJ1-6; D is perhaps TRBD1 (5 bases). Germline values: CDR1 SGHRS, CDR2 YFSETQ. This CDR3 has 14 amino acids. Trimming stripped 4 bases from V and 6 bases from J, with 11 bases between.

The chain joins TRBV15 to TRBJ1-4; D is possibly TRBD1 (5 bases). V shed 6 bases and J shed 7 bases, with 18 bases lying between them. The CDR3 loop spans 15 amino acids. The V gene's germline CDR1 is LNHNV and CDR2 YYDKDF (reference sequence). For the CDR3, the DNA is TGTGCCACCAGAGGCGAGGGGCGTTTTAGTGAAAAACTGTTTTTT. Translating it yields CATRGEGRFSEKLFF.